The present T cell receptor (beta chain) was sequenced within a study of T cells in Graves' hyperthyroidism and ophthalmopathy. The length of the CDR3 is 15 residues. Trimming at V came to 4 bases and at J to 6 bases, leaving 11 bases not matched to a gene. Germline V gene sequence: CDR1 SGHRS, CDR2 YFSETQ. Study-wide results and limits: Within blood appeared most thyroid clonotypes that had expanded above 0.001. From stable hyperthyroidism, ophthalmopathy was set apart by a 13 V-J model.

A few counts support this clonotype. The target antigen is unknown. Amplified TCR beta CDR3 regions derived from RNA transcripts. When the TCR CDR3 underwent first-round RT-PCR, the HTBI primer set was used. TCRdb re-derived calls from the multiplex PCR reads in MiXCR, one entry per CDR3 protein. The top ten hold 34% of the sample, which has hundreds of thousands of distinct CDR3 sequences, roughly 20% seen once. The V gene is TRBV5-1, the J gene TRBJ2-5; 8 positions agree with TRBD2. The specimen sequenced was blood. The clonotype was recovered from a man between 25 and 39 years old with Graves' ophthalmopathy. CDR3 coding DNA: TGCGCCAGCAGCCAAAAATTAGCGGGATCGAAGACCCAGTACTTC. Translated: CASSQKLAGSKTQYF.